The subject of this entry is one TCR beta chain. What it binds is unknown. The sample belongs to a study of OX40 agonist ivuxolimab in advanced cancers. Study background: Patient treatment consisted of intravenous ivuxolimab administration every 2 weeks at 0.01 to 10 mg/kg.

Sequenced by immunoSEQ multiplex PCR; TCRdb stores in-frame clones only, minus some. The table has roughly 86,000 clones, 70% to 90% seen once. If patients had autoimmune disease history or systemic immunosuppression, they were excluded. Study-wide findings and caveats: CD4+ and CD8+ blood T cells expanded clonally by week 6 at 0.1 to 3.0 mg/kg. The work left the antigen specificity of expanded peripheral T cells undetermined.

The CDR3 runs 14 residues. With V trimmed by 5 bases and J by 8 bases, 9 bases remained unmatched. CDR1 and CDR2 from the germline V gene are MDHEN and SYDVKM. The chain recombines TRBV28 with TRBJ1-2; TRBD1 matches 9 bases. The input for sequencing was CD4+ or CD8+ T cells sorted from blood, taken in a trial of the OX40 agonist ivuxolimab. The receptor's source is an adult with an advanced solid tumor such as melanoma, head and neck, liver or kidney cancer. This CDR3 is CASSPDRGRPGYTF. The CDR3 region has the DNA TGTGCCAGCAGTCCGGACAGGGGCCGTCCGGGCTACACCTTC.